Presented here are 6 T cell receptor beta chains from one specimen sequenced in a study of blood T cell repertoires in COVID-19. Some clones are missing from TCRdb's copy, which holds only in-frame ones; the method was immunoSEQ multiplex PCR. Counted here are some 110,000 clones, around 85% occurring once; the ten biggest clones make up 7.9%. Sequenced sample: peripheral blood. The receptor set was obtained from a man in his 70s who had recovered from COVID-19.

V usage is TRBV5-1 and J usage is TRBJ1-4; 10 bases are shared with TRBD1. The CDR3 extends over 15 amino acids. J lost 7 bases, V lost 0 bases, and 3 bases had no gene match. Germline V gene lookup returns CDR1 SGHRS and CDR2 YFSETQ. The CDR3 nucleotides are TGCGCCAGCAGCTTGGGCGGGACAGGGGCTGAAAAACTGTTTTTT. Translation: CASSLGGTGAEKLFF.

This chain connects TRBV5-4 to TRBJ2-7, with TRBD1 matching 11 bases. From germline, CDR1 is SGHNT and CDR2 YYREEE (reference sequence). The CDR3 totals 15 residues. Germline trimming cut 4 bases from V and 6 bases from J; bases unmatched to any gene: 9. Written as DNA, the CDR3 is TGTGCCAGCAGCCAAGGACAGGGGGCATGGGGCGAGCAGTACTTC. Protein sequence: CASSQGQGAWGEQYF.

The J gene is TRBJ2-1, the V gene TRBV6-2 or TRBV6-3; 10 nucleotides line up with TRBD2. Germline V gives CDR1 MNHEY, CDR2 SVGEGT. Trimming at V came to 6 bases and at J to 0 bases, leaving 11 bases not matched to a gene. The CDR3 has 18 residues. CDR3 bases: TGTGCCAGCAGCCGCCGACTAGCGGGCCTCAGCTCCTACAATGAGCAGTTCTTC. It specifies CASSRRLAGLSSYNEQFF.

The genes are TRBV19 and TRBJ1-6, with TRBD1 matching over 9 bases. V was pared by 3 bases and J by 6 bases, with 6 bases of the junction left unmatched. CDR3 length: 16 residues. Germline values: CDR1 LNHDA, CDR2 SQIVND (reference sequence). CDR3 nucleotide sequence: TGTGCCAGTAGTATGGACAGGGGAATCGGTAATTCACCCCTCCACTTT. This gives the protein CASSMDRGIGNSPLHF.

CDR3 residues: CASSVRTGEETQYF. DNA for the CDR3: TGTGCCAGCAGTGTGAGGACAGGAGAAGAGACCCAGTACTTC. The chain employs TRBV2 and TRBJ2-5, with 7 bases lining up with TRBD1. Trimming at V came to 4 bases and at J to 3 bases, leaving 5 bases not matched to a gene. Germline CDR1 SNHLY, CDR2 FYNNEI. This CDR3 comprises 14 residues.

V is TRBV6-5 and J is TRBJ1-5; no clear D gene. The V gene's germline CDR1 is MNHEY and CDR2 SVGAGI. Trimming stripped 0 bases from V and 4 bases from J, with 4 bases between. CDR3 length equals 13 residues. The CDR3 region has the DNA TGTGCCAGCAGTTACTCACAGAATCAGCCCCAGCATTTT. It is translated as CASSYSQNQPQHF.